A single sample gave rise to the 10 T cell receptor beta chains below, sequenced in a study of beta chain features in type 1 diabetes. TCRB transcripts that were expressed got sequenced, as all of the isolated RNA had been reverse transcribed. Here immunoSEQ multiplex PCR was the method, and the copy in TCRdb shows in-frame clones only, minus some. The repertoire holds hundreds of thousands of clones, with around 7.6% as singletons. Sequences were obtained from central memory CD4+ T cells from blood. These TCRs come from a woman aged 18-35 years in good health.

This clone has more than one count but fewer than ten. This rearrangement joins TRBV5-1 to TRBJ2-2, with D possibly matching TRBD1 (6 bases). The germline V gene has CDR1 SGHRS and CDR2 YFSETQ. The CDR3 consists of 14 residues. Trimming took 4 bases from V and 6 from J, leaving 13 bases between them. Here the CDR3 DNA reads TGCGCCAGCAGCATGTGGACAGAGCCCGGGGAGCTGTTTTTT. Protein product: CASSMWTEPGELFF.

The chain combines TRBV5-6 with TRBJ1-5, with D perhaps matching TRBD1 (5 bases). The ends were cut back, 5 bases at V and 7 bases at J, with 16 bases in the middle. The CDR3 extends over 14 amino acids. From germline, CDR1 is SGHDT and CDR2 YYEEEE. CDR3: CASRKRGGWQPQHF. DNA of the CDR3: TGTGCCAGCAGAAAAAGGGGTGGGTGGCAGCCCCAGCATTTT.

The chain uses TRBV29-1 and TRBJ2-1; D might be TRBD2 (5 bases). The ends were cut back, 7 bases at V and 7 bases at J, with 11 bases in the middle. This CDR3 contains 11 residues. Germline CDR1 and CDR2: SQVTM and ANQGSEA. The CDR3 nucleotides are TGCAGCGCTCTACCGGGGAATGAGCAGTTCTTC. Protein sequence: CSALPGNEQFF.

This clone came up a few times. V gene TRBV7-3 combines with J gene TRBJ2-2, with D perhaps given as TRBD1 or TRBD2 (5 bases each). This CDR3 is built from 18 residues. In germline, CDR1 is SGHTA, CDR2 FQGTGA. Trimming removed 7 bases at V and 7 bases at J, with 28 bases between. The CDR3 DNA reads TGTGCCAGCACTCCCCTTGAGGTTTTCGAGGGGCTGGGCGGGGAGCTGTTTTTT. It codes for CASTPLEVFEGLGGELFF.

In its sample, this clone was seen many times. V usage is TRBV18 and J usage is TRBJ2-3; D remains unclear. Germline lookup yields CDR1 KGHSH and CDR2 LQKENI. Trimming left V 7 bases short and J 0 bases short, with 2 bases between. The CDR3 covers 11 residues. The CDR3 nucleotides are TGTGCCAGCTTAAGCACAGATACGCAGTATTTT. Amino acids: CASLSTDTQYF.

This clone was detected only a few times. A much larger clone differs by one base, so this may be a read error. The identical CDR3 is also encoded by other nucleotide sequences in the sample. This rearrangement joins TRBV5-4 to TRBJ2-3; possible D gene TRBD1, 5 bases. Trimming removed 1 base at V and 0 bases at J, with 6 bases between. CDR1 and CDR2 (germline): SGHNT, YYREEE (reference sequence). The length of the CDR3 is 14 residues. The CDR3 sequence: CASSLTGSTDTQYF. DNA of the CDR3: TGTGCCAGCAGCTTGACAGGAAGCACAGATACGCAGTATTTT.

This chain joins TRBV6-5 and TRBJ1-1; a possible D gene is TRBD1 (5 bases). The CDR3 is 14 amino acids. CDR1 MNHEY and CDR2 SVGAGI come from the germline V gene. Trimming pared 5 bases from V and 12 bases from J, leaving 22 bases between. CDR3 in DNA: TGTGCCAGCAGTAGGGGCAGGGCTCCTATTGACCCTTTCTTT. Protein sequence: CASSRGRAPIDPFF.

This clone showed up many times. The rearrangement links TRBV2 to TRBJ1-4, with D possibly matching TRBD1 (5 bases). Germline CDR1 is SNHLY and CDR2 is FYNNEI. This CDR3 region has 12 residues. Trimming removed 1 base at V and 12 bases at J, with 9 bases between. Here the CDR3 DNA reads TGTGCCAGCAGTGAAGTTTCGGGACAACTGTTTTTT. It is translated as CASSEVSGQLFF.

This clone showed up just a few times. The chain links TRBV5-1 to TRBJ2-7, with no clear D. V was pared by 4 bases and J by 4 bases, with 9 bases between. CDR1 and CDR2 (germline): SGHRS, YFSETQ. CDR3 size: 12 residues. CDR3 residues: CASSQDQYEQYF. CDR3 bases: TGCGCCAGCAGCCAGGACCAATACGAGCAGTACTTC.

The table lists this clone with a few counts. V is TRBV5-1 and J is TRBJ2-5, with no clear D. The V end lost 0 bases, the J end lost 1 base, and 7 bases lay between the germline ends. CDR1 and CDR2 (germline): SGHRS, YFSETQ. The length of the CDR3 is 14 residues. CDR3 amino acids: CASSLERTQETQYF. DNA for the CDR3: TGCGCCAGCAGCTTGGAAAGGACCCAAGAGACCCAGTACTTC.